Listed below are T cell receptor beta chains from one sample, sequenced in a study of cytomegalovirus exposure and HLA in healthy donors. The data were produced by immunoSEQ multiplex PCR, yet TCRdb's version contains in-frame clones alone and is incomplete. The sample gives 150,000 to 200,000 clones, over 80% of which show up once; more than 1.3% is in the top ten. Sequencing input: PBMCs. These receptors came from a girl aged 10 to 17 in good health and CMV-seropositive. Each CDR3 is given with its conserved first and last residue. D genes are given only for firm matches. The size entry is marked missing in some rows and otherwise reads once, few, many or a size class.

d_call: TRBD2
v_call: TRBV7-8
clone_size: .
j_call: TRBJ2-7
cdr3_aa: CASSLGTSGGAFSYEQYF
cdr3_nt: TGTGCCAGCAGCTTAGGGACTAGCGGGGGGGCGTTCTCCTACGAGCAGTACTTC

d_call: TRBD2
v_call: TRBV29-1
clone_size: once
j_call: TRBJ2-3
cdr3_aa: CSVAGGTDTQYF
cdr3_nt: TGCAGCGTAGCGGGGGGTACAGATACGCAGTATTTT

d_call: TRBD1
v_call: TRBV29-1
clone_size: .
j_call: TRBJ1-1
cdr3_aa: CSVGTDMNTEAFF
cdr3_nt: TGCAGCGTGGGGACAGACATGAACACTGAAGCTTTCTTT

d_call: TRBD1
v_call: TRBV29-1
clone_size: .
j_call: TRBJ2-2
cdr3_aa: CSVEDTDRGHTGELFF
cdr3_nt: TGCAGCGTTGAAGACACGGACAGGGGGCATACCGGGGAGCTGTTTTTT

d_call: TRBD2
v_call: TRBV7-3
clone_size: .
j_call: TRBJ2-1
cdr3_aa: CASSASGREKFF
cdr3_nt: TGTGCCAGCAGCGCATCCGGGAGGGAAAAGTTCTTC

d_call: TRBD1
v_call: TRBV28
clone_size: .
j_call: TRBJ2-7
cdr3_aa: CASSIPGGPYEQYF
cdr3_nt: TGTGCCAGCAGTATCCCAGGGGGACCCTACGAGCAGTACTTC

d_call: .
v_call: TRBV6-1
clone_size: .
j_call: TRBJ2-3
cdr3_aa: CASSEILDTQYF
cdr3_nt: TGTGCCAGCAGTGAAATACTAGATACGCAGTATTTT

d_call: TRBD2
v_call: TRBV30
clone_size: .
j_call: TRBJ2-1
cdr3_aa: CASTRSGGTNEQFF
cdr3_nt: TGTGCCTCCACCCGAAGCGGGGGGACCAATGAGCAGTTCTTC

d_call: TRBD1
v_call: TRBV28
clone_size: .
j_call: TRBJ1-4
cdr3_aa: CASSPRLERTGLNEKLFF
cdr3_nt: TGTGCCAGCAGTCCTAGGCTGGAAAGGACAGGGCTTAATGAAAAACTGTTTTTT

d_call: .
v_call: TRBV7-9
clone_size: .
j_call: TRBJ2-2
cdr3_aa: CASSFLRNGNTGELFF
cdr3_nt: TGTGCCAGCAGCTTTTTACGTAACGGGAACACCGGGGAGCTGTTTTTT

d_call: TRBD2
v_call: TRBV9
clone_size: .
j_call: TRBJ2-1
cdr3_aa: CASSATSGYNEQFF
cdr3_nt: TGTGCCAGCAGCGCGACTAGCGGCTACAATGAGCAGTTCTTC

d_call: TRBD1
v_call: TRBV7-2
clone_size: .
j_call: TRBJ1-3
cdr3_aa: CASSFLQGAGNTIYF
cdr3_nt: TGTGCCAGCAGCTTCTTACAGGGGGCGGGGAACACCATATATTTT

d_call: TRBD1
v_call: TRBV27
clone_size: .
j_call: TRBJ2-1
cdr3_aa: CASSLSGKRQGVYLPFMDEQFF
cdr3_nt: TGTGCCAGCAGTTTATCGGGGAAAAGACAGGGGGTGTACCTTCCGTTTATGGATGAGCAGTTCTTC